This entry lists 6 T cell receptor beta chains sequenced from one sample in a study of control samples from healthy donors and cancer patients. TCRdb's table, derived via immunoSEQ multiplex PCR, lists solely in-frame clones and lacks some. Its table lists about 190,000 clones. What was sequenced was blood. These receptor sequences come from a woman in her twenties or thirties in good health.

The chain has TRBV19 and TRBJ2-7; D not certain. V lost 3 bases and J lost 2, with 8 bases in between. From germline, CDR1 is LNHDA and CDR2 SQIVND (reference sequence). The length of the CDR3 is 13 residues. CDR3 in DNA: TGTGCCAGTAGTATGACCGATACCTACGAGCAGTACTTC. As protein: CASSMTDTYEQYF.

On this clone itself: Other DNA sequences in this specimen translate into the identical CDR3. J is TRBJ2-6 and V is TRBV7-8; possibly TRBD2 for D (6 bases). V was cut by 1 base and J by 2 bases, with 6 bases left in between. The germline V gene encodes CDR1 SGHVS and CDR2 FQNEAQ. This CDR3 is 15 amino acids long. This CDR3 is CASSLGGAGANVLTF. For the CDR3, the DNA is TGTGCCAGCAGCTTAGGGGGGGCTGGGGCCAACGTCCTGACTTTC.

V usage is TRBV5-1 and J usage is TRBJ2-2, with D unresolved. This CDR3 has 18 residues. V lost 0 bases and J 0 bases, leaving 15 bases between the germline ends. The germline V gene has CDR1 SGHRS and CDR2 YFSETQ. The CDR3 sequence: CASSLATFSFANTGELFF. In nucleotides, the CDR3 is TGCGCCAGCAGCTTGGCCACCTTTTCTTTCGCGAACACCGGGGAGCTGTTTTTT.

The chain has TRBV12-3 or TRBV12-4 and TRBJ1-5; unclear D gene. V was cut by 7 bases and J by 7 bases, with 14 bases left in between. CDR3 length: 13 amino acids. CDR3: CASTLEEGQPQHF. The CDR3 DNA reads TGTGCCAGCACGCTGGAGGAAGGACAGCCCCAGCATTTT.

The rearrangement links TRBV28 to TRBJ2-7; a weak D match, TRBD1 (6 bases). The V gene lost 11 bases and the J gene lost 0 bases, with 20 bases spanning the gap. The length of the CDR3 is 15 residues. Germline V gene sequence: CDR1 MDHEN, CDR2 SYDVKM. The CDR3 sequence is CAHLKGDLSSYEQYF. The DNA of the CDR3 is TGTGCCCACCTAAAGGGGGATCTGAGCTCCTACGAGCAGTACTTC.

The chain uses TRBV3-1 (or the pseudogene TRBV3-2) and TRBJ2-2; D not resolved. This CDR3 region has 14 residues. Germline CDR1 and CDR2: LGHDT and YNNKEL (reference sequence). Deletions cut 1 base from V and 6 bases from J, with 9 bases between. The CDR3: CASSQGLVPGELFF. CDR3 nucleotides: TGTGCCAGCAGCCAAGGGCTAGTGCCCGGGGAGCTGTTTTTT.